What follows describes a single TCR beta chain. The target antigen is unknown. An input of roughly 0.5 to 1 ug of RNA was subjected to reverse transcription using random hexamers. TCRdb reprocessed the immunoSEQ multiplex PCR reads with MiXCR, giving one entry per CDR3 protein. The table has around 130,000 distinct CDR3 sequences, under 96% seen once. The data are from a study of CD8 T cells in Susac syndrome. Study outcomes and limitations: Clonal expansion was not seen in any Susac syndrome CD4+ T cell repertoire.

V was cut by 2 bases and J by 10 bases, with 15 bases left in between. The CDR3 is made up of 14 amino acids. Germline CDR1 and CDR2: SGHTA and FQGNSA. Sequencing of TCR beta was performed on blood CD8+ and CD4+ T cells. Negative isolation yielded CD4+ and CD8+ T cells, and FACS enriched TEMRA cells. The source material was CD4+ T cells from PBMCs. The chain combines TRBV7-2 with TRBJ2-1; D may be TRBD1 or TRBD2 (5 bases each). This clonotype was obtained from a human donor with Susac syndrome. The CDR3 spells CASSLSGGWREQFF. DNA for the CDR3: TGTGCCAGCAGCTTAAGTGGGGGTTGGCGCGAGCAGTTCTTC.